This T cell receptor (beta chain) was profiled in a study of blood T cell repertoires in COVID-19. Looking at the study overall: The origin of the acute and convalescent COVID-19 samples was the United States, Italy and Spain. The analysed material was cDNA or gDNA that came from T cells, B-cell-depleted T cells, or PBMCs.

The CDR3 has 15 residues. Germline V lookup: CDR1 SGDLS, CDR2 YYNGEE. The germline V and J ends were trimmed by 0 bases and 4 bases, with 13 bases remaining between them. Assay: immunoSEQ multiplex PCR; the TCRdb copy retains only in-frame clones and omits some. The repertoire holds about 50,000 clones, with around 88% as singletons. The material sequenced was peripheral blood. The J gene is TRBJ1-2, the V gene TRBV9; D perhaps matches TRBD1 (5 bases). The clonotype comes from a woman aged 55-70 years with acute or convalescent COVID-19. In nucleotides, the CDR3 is TGTGCCAGCAGCGTAGACGGGCAGGGTGTCTATGGCTACACCTTC. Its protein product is CASSVDGQGVYGYTF.